A selection of T cell receptor beta chains follows, all from one sample in a study of T-cell memory formation after mild COVID-19. TCRdb ran MiXCR on the 5' RACE reads and lists one entry per CDR3 protein. The sample lists about 170,000 distinct CDR3 sequences; 13% were seen once. Sequencing used PBMCs or a T cell subset sorted from them (not recorded which). The receptors derive from a young man who had mild COVID-19 (a few samples of this study predate the infection). Cell type and time point are not known. Each CDR3 is given with its conserved first and last residue. Each record gives: V gene, J gene, CDR3 protein.

>TRBV24-1|TRBJ1-1
CATRDPDTEAFF
>TRBV7-3|TRBJ2-1
CASSTSGNEQFF
>TRBV4-2|TRBJ2-3
CASSQEGHTQYF
>TRBV6-6|TRBJ2-5
CASRTTWTSGQETQYF
>TRBV7-9|TRBJ1-1
CASSLGAGDANTEAFF
>TRBV6-2/TRBV6-3|TRBJ1-2
CASNPDRGHGYTF
>TRBV7-2|TRBJ1-5
CASSPWTDQPQHF
>TRBV24-1|TRBJ2-1
CATSDGLAGYNEQFF
>TRBV9|TRBJ1-1
CASSKGGGPEAFF
>TRBV10-3|TRBJ1-2
CAISEPSGGSYGYTF
>TRBV20-1|TRBJ1-5
CSAVLQGLNQPQHF
>TRBV10-3|TRBJ2-2
CAISHAGETGELFF
>TRBV7-3|TRBJ2-3
CASSLTGTRSDTQYF
>TRBV12-3/TRBV12-4|TRBJ1-2
CASSLGVGPGYTF
>TRBV15|TRBJ1-2
CATSRDRGQAGGGYTF
>TRBV28|TRBJ1-3
CASSLPGRSGNTIYF
>TRBV4-1|TRBJ2-1
CASSQGGFTYNEQFF
>TRBV7-2|TRBJ1-5
CASSPGRGIQPQHF
>TRBV5-1|TRBJ2-7
CASSALDMSEQYF
>TRBV7-2|TRBJ2-2
CASRFSRADGELFF
>TRBV29-1|TRBJ1-5
CSTRQRAGDGPQHF
>TRBV27|TRBJ1-3
CASSKTGPGNTIYF
>TRBV12-3/TRBV12-4|TRBJ2-3
CASSPTSGVGTQYF
>TRBV7-8|TRBJ2-5
CASSSGRKETQYF
>TRBV7-2|TRBJ2-7
CASSWTSGDYEQYF
>TRBV12-3/TRBV12-4|TRBJ2-3
CASINWGRGDTQYF
>TRBV29-1|TRBJ1-2
CSALEAGARGYTF
>TRBV5-1|TRBJ2-3
CASSSGLDTQYF
>TRBV7-2|TRBJ2-5
CASSLGARLAGNQETQYF
>TRBV9|TRBJ1-2
CASSVGGTGSKYGYTF
>TRBV7-9|TRBJ1-2
CASSFQSNYGYTF
>TRBV29-1|TRBJ2-5
CSVRYQETQYF
>TRBV6-2/TRBV6-3|TRBJ1-5
CASSYVPNRNQPQHF
>TRBV7-9|TRBJ2-3
CASSFTPRQTSQGKDTQYF
>TRBV7-9|TRBJ1-2
CASSWTGSLDYGYTF
>TRBV19|TRBJ1-5
CASSIRLDQPQHF
>TRBV6-5|TRBJ1-2
CATHNRGYGYTF
>TRBV5-6|TRBJ2-3
CASSLYPKGTDTQYF
>TRBV20-1|TRBJ2-7
CSARDPSGGVYEQYF
>TRBV6-5|TRBJ1-6
CASSWSGTAYNSPLHF
>TRBV6-2/TRBV6-3|TRBJ2-2
CASRPDRGDTGELFF
>TRBV20-1|TRBJ2-3
CSAYGGRGDTQYF
>TRBV24-1|TRBJ2-1
CATSDSPRRGLTYNEQFF
>TRBV6-5|TRBJ1-2
CASSYSRAGGYGYTF
>TRBV3-1|TRBJ1-5
CASGGANQPQHF
>TRBV7-9|TRBJ1-4
CASSFSWSNEKLFF
>TRBV9|TRBJ1-1
CASSPRKGGPEAFF
>TRBV5-1|TRBJ1-4
CASSLGGVDEKLFF
>TRBV4-3|TRBJ2-2
CASSQPTSGLTGELFF
>TRBV7-2|TRBJ2-3
CASSLVLGGPGDTQYF
>TRBV24-1|TRBJ2-1
CATSDSAHLHNEQFF
>TRBV6-5|TRBJ2-3
CASSYSNSAKGNTQYF
>TRBV9|TRBJ2-2
CASSVAAGGHTGELFF